Given below is one T cell receptor (beta chain) in context. As yet, its antigen is unknown. The sample belongs to a study of T cells expressing NK-cell markers. Study-wide context: Each TCR beta repertoire originated in sorted T cells that were CD3+CD56+NKG2C+, CD3+CD56+NKG2C- or CD3+CD56-NKG2C+.

This CDR3 comprises 11 residues. Germline loops: CDR1 SQVTM, CDR2 ANQGSEA. Scientists made TCR beta cDNA using 5'RACE template switching with UMIs. Reprocessing the 5' RACE reads, TCRdb reports a single entry for every CDR3 protein and omits DNA. This table holds 150,000 or so distinct CDR3 sequences. Study findings and constraints: It is unclear if expanded NKG2C-expressing clones target HCMV antigens. The CD3+CD56-NKG2C+ fraction was also led by these clonotypes in several donors.

Sequencing used blood T cells: a sorted CD56 or NKG2C T cell subset, CD4+ or CD8+ T cells, or bulk PBMC T cells (not recorded which). The chain couples TRBV29-1 to TRBJ1-2. This TCR derives from a woman between 45 and 65 years old in good health. CDR3: CSVDQEGGYTF.